These T cell receptor beta chains were read from a single sample in a study of blood T cell repertoires in COVID-19. The table came from immunoSEQ multiplex PCR; TCRdb's copy has only in-frame clones and leaves some out. Here the sample spans tens of thousands of clones, roughly nine tenths being singletons. Sequenced: peripheral blood. The source is a man in his fifties with acute or convalescent COVID-19. CDR3s include the opening cysteine and the closing phenylalanine or tryptophan. The D gene is left open where the match is weak.

cdr3_nt	cdr3_aa	v_call	j_call	d_call
TGTGCCAGCAGCCCCAGGGGGCGGGAGACCCAGTACTTC	CASSPRGRETQYF	TRBV5-6	TRBJ2-5	TRBD1
TGTGCCACCAGTGATACTAGGAAACCCACTGAAGCTTTCTTT	CATSDTRKPTEAFF	TRBV24-1	TRBJ1-1	.
TGTGCCAGCAGTTACTCTCACAGGGGGAATTCACCCCTCCACTTT	CASSYSHRGNSPLHF	TRBV6-5	TRBJ1-6	TRBD1
TGTGCCAGCCAAGATGGGGGGGCGCATGAAAAACTGTTTTTT	CASQDGGAHEKLFF	TRBV2	TRBJ1-4	.
TGTGCCACCAAACGGGGGGCTTCAGATACGCAGTATTTT	CATKRGASDTQYF	TRBV24-1	TRBJ2-3	.
TGCGCCAGCAGCTTGGCCGGGGCTCTAGCGGACTACAATGAGCAGTTCTTC	CASSLAGALADYNEQFF	TRBV5-1	TRBJ2-1	TRBD2
TGTGCCAGTAGTATTCGGACTAGCGGTTACAATGAGCAGTTCTTC	CASSIRTSGYNEQFF	TRBV19	TRBJ2-1	TRBD2
TGCGCCAGCAGCTTGGGGGACAGAACCTCTGAAGCTTTCTTT	CASSLGDRTSEAFF	TRBV5-1	TRBJ1-1	TRBD1
TGCGCCAGCAGCTTAGATCCAGGGGGCACTGAAGCTTTCTTT	CASSLDPGGTEAFF	TRBV5-1	TRBJ1-1	TRBD1
TGTGCCACCAGTCCAATGAGCACCGGGGAGCTGTTTTTT	CATSPMSTGELFF	TRBV24-1	TRBJ2-2	.
TGCGCCAGCAGCTTGGGGACTAGCGGTCAAGAGACCCAGTACTTC	CASSLGTSGQETQYF	TRBV5-1	TRBJ2-5	TRBD2
TGTGCCAGCAGCATGGGGATGGAGGGACTAGTTAGCACAGATACGCAGTATTTT	CASSMGMEGLVSTDTQYF	TRBV5-8	TRBJ2-3	TRBD2
TGTGCCAGCAGCGTAGGTTCAGGGGGCTCTGGCTACACCTTC	CASSVGSGGSGYTF	TRBV9	TRBJ1-2	TRBD1
TGTGCCACCCAGCCGGGAGGCAATCAGCCCCAGCATTTT	CATQPGGNQPQHF	TRBV24-1	TRBJ1-5	.
TGTGCCAGCAGCAAGAGTCTAGCGGGGGACACCTACGAGCAGTACTTC	CASSKSLAGDTYEQYF	TRBV21-1	TRBJ2-7	.
TGTGCCAGCAAGGGCGGGGGGGCCACAGATACGCAGTATTTT	CASKGGGATDTQYF	TRBV28	TRBJ2-3	TRBD2